Listed below are T cell receptor beta chains from one sample, sequenced in a study of post-analysis software for immune sequencing data. TCRdb used MiXCR to reprocess the PCR reads, holding one entry per CDR3 protein. The profile covers 750,000 to 950,000 distinct CDR3 sequences, with about 57% appearing a single time and about 4.5% taken by the ten largest. Sequenced material: blood. These TCRs come from a girl aged 5-17 years with multiple sclerosis. Both conserved end residues are part of each CDR3. The D gene is left open where the match is weak. A row's size may be missing; if present it is once, few, many or a size class.

cdr3_aa,cdr3_nt,clone_size,d_call,v_call,j_call
CASSYQGQRVHEQYF,TGTGCCAGCAGTTACCAGGGACAGAGGGTCCACGAGCAGTACTTC,.,TRBD1,TRBV6-2/TRBV6-3,TRBJ2-7
CASLSGVSYEQYF,TGTGCCAGCCTCTCGGGGGTCTCCTACGAGCAGTACTTC,.,.,TRBV6-1,TRBJ2-7
CASSETWALYEQYF,TGTGCCAGCAGTGAAACCTGGGCTCTCTACGAGCAGTACTTC,few,.,TRBV6-1,TRBJ2-7
CSVGYLAGVPNEQFF,TGCAGCGTCGGTTACCTAGCGGGAGTCCCCAATGAGCAGTTCTTC,.,TRBD2,TRBV29-1,TRBJ2-1
CASSIMGESPYGYTF,TGTGCCAGTAGTATTATGGGGGAAAGCCCCTATGGCTACACCTTC,.,.,TRBV19,TRBJ1-2
CASSAARIQETQYF,TGTGCCAGCAGTGCAGCTCGAATCCAAGAGACCCAGTACTTC,.,.,TRBV12-3/TRBV12-4,TRBJ2-5
CASSPSDNQPQHF,TGTGCCAGCTCACCAAGTGACAATCAGCCCCAGCATTTT,.,.,TRBV18,TRBJ1-5
CSASPPPSRETQYF,TGCAGTGCTAGCCCCCCCCCTAGCCGGGAGACCCAGTACTTC,.,.,TRBV20-1,TRBJ2-5
CASSEDSSLPYNEQFF,TGTGCCAGCAGCGAAGACAGTTCCCTACCCTACAATGAGCAGTTCTTC,.,.,TRBV12-3/TRBV12-4,TRBJ2-1
CASSLAPPPGTGLDEQYF,TGTGCCAGCAGCTTAGCGCCCCCCCCCGGGACAGGGTTGGATGAGCAGTACTTC,.,TRBD1,TRBV7-8,TRBJ2-5
CASGLVTYEQYF,TGTGCTAGTGGTTTGGTGACTTACGAGCAGTACTTC,few,.,TRBV12-5,TRBJ2-7
CASSQGGSLENIQYF,TGCGCCAGCAGCCAAGGCGGGAGCCTCGAAAACATTCAGTACTTC,few,TRBD2,TRBV5-1,TRBJ2-4
CASSAGGTGIDFGNYGYTF,TGTGCCAGCAGCGCCGGCGGGACAGGGATTGACTTCGGTAACTATGGCTACACCTTC,.,TRBD1,TRBV13,TRBJ1-2
CASSLVVGLAERNEQFF,TGTGCCAGCAGCTTAGTGGTGGGACTAGCGGAGAGGAATGAGCAGTTCTTC,once,TRBD2,TRBV7-9,TRBJ2-1
CSVEQGASSYEQYF,TGCAGCGTTGAGCAGGGGGCTAGCTCCTACGAGCAGTACTTC,once,TRBD1,TRBV29-1,TRBJ2-7
CASRESGSYEQYF,TGTGCCAGCCGTGAGTCGGGATCCTACGAGCAGTACTTC,.,.,TRBV7-9,TRBJ2-7
CAAGTSGRNEQFF,TGTGCCGCCGGGACTAGCGGGAGAAATGAGCAGTTCTTC,once,TRBD2,TRBV24-1,TRBJ2-1
CASSPRVVSSSGANVLTF,TGTGCCAGCAGCCCCCGGGTAGTCTCGAGCTCTGGGGCCAACGTCCTGACTTTC,.,.,TRBV3-1,TRBJ2-6
CASSLLPPGPYEQYF,TGTGCCAGCAGTTTACTTCCCCCCGGACCCTACGAGCAGTACTTC,few,.,TRBV27,TRBJ2-7
CASSLHGSYNEQYF,TGCGCCAGCAGCCTTCATGGGTCCTACAATGAGCAGTACTTC,.,.,TRBV5-1,TRBJ2-7
CASSPRGLAVSYEQYF,TGTGCCAGCAGCCCTAGGGGACTAGCGGTCTCCTACGAGCAGTACTTC,.,TRBD2,TRBV7-2,TRBJ2-7
CASSLVLGSSYAQYF,TGCGCCAGCAGCTTGGTTCTGGGCAGCTCCTACGCGCAGTACTTC,few,.,TRBV5-1,TRBJ2-5
CASSSDRDGQPQHF,TGTGCCAGCAGCAGTGACAGGGATGGTCAGCCCCAGCATTTT,.,TRBD1,TRBV7-9,TRBJ1-5
CASRHTSGGSYNEQFF,TGCGCCAGCAGACACACCTCGGGGGGGTCCTACAATGAGCAGTTCTTC,.,TRBD2,TRBV5-1,TRBJ2-1
CASSLDTGSSYEQYF,TGTGCCAGCAGCTTGGACACGGGTTCCTCCTACGAGCAGTACTTC,few,.,TRBV7-2,TRBJ2-7
CASSENGLNEQFF,TGTGCCAGCAGTGAAAACGGACTCAATGAGCAGTTCTTC,few,.,TRBV6-1,TRBJ2-1
CASSLWDRGDEQYF,TGTGCCAGCAGCTTATGGGACAGGGGTGACGAGCAGTACTTC,.,TRBD1,TRBV7-6,TRBJ2-7
CASSDSPRGSTDTQYF,TGTGCCAGCAGTGACTCCCCAAGGGGTAGCACAGATACGCAGTATTTT,.,.,TRBV6-4,TRBJ2-3
CSATESRDSLLQYF,TGCAGTGCTACGGAATCCCGGGACTCTCTTTTGCAGTACTTC,few,.,TRBV20-1,TRBJ2-7
CASSSDREYYGYTF,TGCGCCAGCAGCTCAGACAGGGAGTACTATGGCTACACCTTC,.,TRBD1,TRBV5-1,TRBJ1-2
CASSWVETQYF,TGTGCCAGCAGTTGGGTGGAGACCCAGTACTTC,few,.,TRBV6-6,TRBJ2-5
CASSENRGQGGTDTQYF,TGTGCCAGCAGTGAAAACAGGGGCCAAGGGGGCACAGATACGCAGTATTTT,.,TRBD1,TRBV2,TRBJ2-3
CASSLDESEQYF,TGTGCCAGCAGCTTAGATGAGAGCGAGCAGTACTTC,.,.,TRBV7-9,TRBJ2-7
CASAPGTGNYGYTF,TGTGCCAGTGCGCCCGGGACAGGGAACTATGGCTACACCTTC,.,TRBD1,TRBV27,TRBJ1-2
CASSLGPSDYGYTF,TGTGCCAGCAGCTTAGGGCCCAGCGACTATGGCTACACCTTC,once,.,TRBV7-3,TRBJ1-2
CASRDGRGTEAFF,TGTGCCAGCAGGGACGGGAGGGGCACTGAAGCTTTCTTT,.,.,TRBV6-4,TRBJ1-1
CAISEPGTVSYEQYF,TGTGCCATCAGTGAGCCCGGGACAGTTTCCTACGAGCAGTACTTC,.,TRBD1,TRBV10-3,TRBJ2-7
CASSLFSAGTSGTYEQYF,TGCGCCAGCAGCTTGTTCAGTGCGGGGACTAGCGGGACATATGAGCAGTACTTC,.,TRBD2,TRBV5-1,TRBJ2-7
CAIRRDSYGYTF,TGTGCCATCAGGAGGGACAGCTATGGCTACACCTTC,few,TRBD1,TRBV10-3,TRBJ1-2
CASSSQGGVDIQYF,TGTGCCAGCAGTTCGCAGGGGGGGGTGGACATTCAGTACTTC,.,.,TRBV27,TRBJ2-4
CASSFSGLAGGNNYNEQFF,TGTGCCAGCAGTTTTTCCGGACTAGCGGGGGGGAACAACTACAATGAGCAGTTCTTC,few,TRBD2,TRBV12-3/TRBV12-4,TRBJ2-1
CASSLAQTDFHEQYF,TGTGCCTCTTCCCTAGCCCAGACAGACTTCCACGAGCAGTACTTC,.,.,TRBV15,TRBJ2-7
CAGSGEYYGYTF,TGTGCCGGCAGTGGGGAGTACTATGGCTACACCTTC,.,.,TRBV12-3/TRBV12-4,TRBJ1-2
CASSQDRGRAWNEQYF,TGCGCCAGCAGCCAAGATAGGGGCAGGGCTTGGAATGAGCAGTACTTC,once,.,TRBV4-1,TRBJ2-4
CSAKRLGQETQYF,TGCAGTGCTAAGAGACTAGGCCAAGAGACCCAGTACTTC,.,.,TRBV20-1,TRBJ2-5
CSGRDATTDTQYF,TGCAGCGGCCGGGACGCAACCACAGATACGCAGTATTTT,.,.,TRBV29-1,TRBJ2-3
CASSFRWTANGVQETQYF,TGTGCCAGCAGTTTCCGGTGGACAGCAAACGGGGTCCAAGAGACCCAGTACTTC,few,.,TRBV27,TRBJ2-5
CSASSGPGDDYGYTF,TGCAGTGCTAGTTCGGGTCCCGGGGACGACTATGGCTACACCTTC,few,.,TRBV20-1,TRBJ1-2
CASSLSGSGGETQYF,TGTGCCAGCAGTTTATCGGGGAGTGGGGGAGAGACCCAGTACTTC,once,.,TRBV27,TRBJ2-5
CASSLGAGGLGNQPQHF,TGCGCCAGCAGCTTGGGGGCCGGGGGGCTTGGGAATCAGCCCCAGCATTTT,.,.,TRBV5-1,TRBJ1-5
CASSYSVGTDTQYF,TGTGCCAGCAGTTACTCCGTGGGAACAGATACGCAGTATTTT,.,.,TRBV6-5,TRBJ2-3
CSARGTGTSGSSSYEQYF,TGCAGTGCTAGAGGCACCGGGACTAGCGGGTCTAGCTCCTACGAGCAGTACTTC,few,TRBD2,TRBV20-1,TRBJ2-7
CASSPDRGAYEQYF,TGTGCCAGCAGCCCCGACAGGGGGGCCTACGAGCAGTACTTC,few,TRBD1,TRBV7-9,TRBJ2-7